This T cell receptor beta chain was retrieved from a study of Graves' ophthalmopathy and Graves' hyperthyroidism. Study results and caveats: Blood repertoires reportedly contained most expanded thyroid clonotypes above 0.001 frequency.

Researchers took RNA transcripts and amplified TCR beta CDR3 regions from them. RT-PCR was first run with HTBI primers, then multiplex PCR in a second round. MiXCR was run by TCRdb on the multiplex PCR reads, yielding one entry per CDR3 protein. This sample has about 400,000 distinct CDR3 sequences, with about 16% found just once. The junction had 14 bases not matched to a gene; V was cut back by 5 bases and J by 8 bases. CDR3 length: 15 residues. Concerning this clonotype itself: The antigen remains unidentified.

Orbital computed tomography and thyroid ultrasound, along with TRAb, serum thyroxine and clinical symptoms, underpinned diagnosis. This chain connects TRBV12-3 or TRBV12-4 to TRBJ1-2; 7 bases are shared with TRBD1. The specimen was peripheral blood. The clonotype originates from a woman between 18 and 29 years old with Graves' ophthalmopathy. CDR3 DNA sequence: TGTGCCAGCAGTGTCGGGACAGCGCGCAGAAGGGGCTACACCTTC. It codes for CASSVGTARRRGYTF.